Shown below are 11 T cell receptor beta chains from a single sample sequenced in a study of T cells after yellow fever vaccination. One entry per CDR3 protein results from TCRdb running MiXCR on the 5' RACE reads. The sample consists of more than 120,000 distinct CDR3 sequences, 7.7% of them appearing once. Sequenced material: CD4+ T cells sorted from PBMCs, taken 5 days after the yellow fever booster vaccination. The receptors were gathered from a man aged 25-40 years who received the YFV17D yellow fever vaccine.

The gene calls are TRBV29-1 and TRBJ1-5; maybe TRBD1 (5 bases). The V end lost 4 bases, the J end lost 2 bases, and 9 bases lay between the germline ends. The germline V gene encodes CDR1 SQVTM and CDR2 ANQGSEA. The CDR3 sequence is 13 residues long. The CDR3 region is CSVGSQGNQPQHF. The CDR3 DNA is TGCAGCGTTGGATCACAGGGCAATCAGCCCCAGCATTTT.

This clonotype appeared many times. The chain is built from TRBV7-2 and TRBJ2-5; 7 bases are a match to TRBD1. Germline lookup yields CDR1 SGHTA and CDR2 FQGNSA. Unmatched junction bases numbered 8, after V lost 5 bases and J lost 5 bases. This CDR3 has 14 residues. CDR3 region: CASSKQGSGETQYF. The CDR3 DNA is TGTGCCAGCAGCAAACAGGGGTCAGGGGAGACCCAGTACTTC.

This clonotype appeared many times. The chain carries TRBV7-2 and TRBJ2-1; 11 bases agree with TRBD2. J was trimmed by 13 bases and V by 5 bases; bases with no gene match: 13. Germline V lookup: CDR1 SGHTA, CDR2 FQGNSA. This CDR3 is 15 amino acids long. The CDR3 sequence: CASSKIRGTSGFQFF. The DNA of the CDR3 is TGTGCCAGCAGCAAAATAAGAGGGACTAGCGGCTTCCAGTTCTTC.

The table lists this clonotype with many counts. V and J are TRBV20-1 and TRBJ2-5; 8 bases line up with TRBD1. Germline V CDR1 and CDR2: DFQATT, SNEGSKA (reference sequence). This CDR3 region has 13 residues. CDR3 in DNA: TGCTCCCTGAGGAGGACAGGGCGGGAGACCCAGTACTTC. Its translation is CSLRRTGRETQYF.

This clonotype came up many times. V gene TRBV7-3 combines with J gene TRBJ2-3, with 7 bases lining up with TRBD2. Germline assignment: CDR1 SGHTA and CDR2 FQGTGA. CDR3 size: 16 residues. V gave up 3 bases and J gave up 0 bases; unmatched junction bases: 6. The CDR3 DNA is TGTGCCAGCAGCTTCCAAGCGGGGACTAGCACAGATACGCAGTATTTT. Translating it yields CASSFQAGTSTDTQYF.

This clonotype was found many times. The CDR3 DNA reads as TGCAGCGCAGTCAGGGCTAGCGGACGCACAGATACGCAGTATTTT. This codes for CSAVRASGRTDTQYF. V and J are TRBV29-1 and TRBJ2-3; 7 bases are shared with TRBD2. The V gene end was trimmed by 7 bases and the J gene end by 1 base; junction bases not matched to a gene: 11. CDR1 and CDR2 from the germline V gene are SQVTM and ANQGSEA. The CDR3 loop spans 15 amino acids.

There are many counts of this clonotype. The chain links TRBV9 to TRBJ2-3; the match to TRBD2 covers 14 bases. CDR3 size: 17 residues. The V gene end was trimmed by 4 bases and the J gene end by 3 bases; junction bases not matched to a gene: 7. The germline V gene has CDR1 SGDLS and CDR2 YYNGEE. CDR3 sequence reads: CASSQRTSGRTTDTQYF. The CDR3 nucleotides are TGTGCCAGCAGCCAACGGACTAGCGGGAGGACGACAGATACGCAGTATTTT. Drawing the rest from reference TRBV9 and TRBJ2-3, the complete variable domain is DSGVTQTPKHLITATGQRVTLRCSPRSGDLSVYWYQQSLDQGLQFLIQYYNGEERAKGNILERFSAQQFPDLHSELNLSSLELGDSALYFCASSQRTSGRTTDTQYFGPGTRLTVL.

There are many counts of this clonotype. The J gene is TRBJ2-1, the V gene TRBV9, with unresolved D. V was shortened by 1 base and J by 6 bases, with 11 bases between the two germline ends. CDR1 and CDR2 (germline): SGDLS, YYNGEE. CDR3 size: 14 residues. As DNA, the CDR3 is TGTGCCAGCAGCGTAAGCCCAGGCACCAATGAGCAGTTCTTC. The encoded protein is CASSVSPGTNEQFF. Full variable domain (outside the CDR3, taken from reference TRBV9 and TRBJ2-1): DSGVTQTPKHLITATGQRVTLRCSPRSGDLSVYWYQQSLDQGLQFLIQYYNGEERAKGNILERFSAQQFPDLHSELNLSSLELGDSALYFCASSVSPGTNEQFFGPGTRLTVL.

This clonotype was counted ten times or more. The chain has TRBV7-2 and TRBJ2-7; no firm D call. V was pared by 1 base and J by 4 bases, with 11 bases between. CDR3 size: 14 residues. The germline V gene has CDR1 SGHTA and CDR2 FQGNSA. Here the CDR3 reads CASSLGSQRYEQYF. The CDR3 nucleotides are TGTGCCAGCAGCTTAGGGTCGCAGCGTTACGAGCAGTACTTC.

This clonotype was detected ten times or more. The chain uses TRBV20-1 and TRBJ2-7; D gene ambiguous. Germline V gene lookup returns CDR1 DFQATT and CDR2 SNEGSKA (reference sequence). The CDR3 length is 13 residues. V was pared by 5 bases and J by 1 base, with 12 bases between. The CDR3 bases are TGCAGTGCTCGGACCCATCTGTCCTACGAGCAGTACTTC. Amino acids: CSARTHLSYEQYF.

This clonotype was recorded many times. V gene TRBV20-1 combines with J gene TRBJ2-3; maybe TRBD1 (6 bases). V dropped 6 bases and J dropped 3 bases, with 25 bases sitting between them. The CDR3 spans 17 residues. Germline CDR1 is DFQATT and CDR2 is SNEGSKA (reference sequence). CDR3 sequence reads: CSAATPWARGRTDTQYF. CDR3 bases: TGCAGTGCCGCCACACCGTGGGCCAGGGGCCGGACAGATACGCAGTATTTT.